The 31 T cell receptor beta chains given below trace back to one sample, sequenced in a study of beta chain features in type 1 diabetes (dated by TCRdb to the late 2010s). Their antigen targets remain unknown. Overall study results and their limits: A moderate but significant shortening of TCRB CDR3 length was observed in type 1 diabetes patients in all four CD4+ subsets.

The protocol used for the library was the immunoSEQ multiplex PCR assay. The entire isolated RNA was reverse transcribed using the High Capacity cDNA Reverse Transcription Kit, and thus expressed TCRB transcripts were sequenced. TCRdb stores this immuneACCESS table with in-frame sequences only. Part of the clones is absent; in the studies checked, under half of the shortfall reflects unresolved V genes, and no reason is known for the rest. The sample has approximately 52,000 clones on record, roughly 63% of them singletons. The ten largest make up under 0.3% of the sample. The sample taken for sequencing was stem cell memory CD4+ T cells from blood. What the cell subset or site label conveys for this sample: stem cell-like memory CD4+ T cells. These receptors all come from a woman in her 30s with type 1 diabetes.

CDR3 nucleotide sequence: TGTGCCAGCAGTTTTCTCGGACAGCGACTGCGAGAGACCCAGTACTTC. Amino acids: CASSFLGQRLRETQYF. This rearrangement joins TRBV28 to TRBJ2-5, with D possibly being TRBD1 (6 bases). The CDR3 consists of 16 residues. The germline CDR1 and CDR2 sequences are MDHEN and SYDVKM. V lost 3 bases and J lost 4, with 18 bases in between. Together with reference TRBV28 and TRBJ2-5, the CDR3 gives the full variable domain: DVKVTQSSRYLVKRTGEKVFLECVQDMDHENMFWYRQDPGLGLRLIYFSYDVKMKEKGDIPEGYSVSREKKERFSLILESASTNQTSMYLCASSFLGQRLRETQYFGPGTRLLVL.

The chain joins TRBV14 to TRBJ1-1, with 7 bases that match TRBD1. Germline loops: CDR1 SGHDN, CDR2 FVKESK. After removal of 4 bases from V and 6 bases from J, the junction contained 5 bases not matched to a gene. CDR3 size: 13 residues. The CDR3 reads CASSPRQGSEAFF. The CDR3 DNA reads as TGTGCCAGCAGCCCACGACAGGGCTCTGAAGCTTTCTTT.

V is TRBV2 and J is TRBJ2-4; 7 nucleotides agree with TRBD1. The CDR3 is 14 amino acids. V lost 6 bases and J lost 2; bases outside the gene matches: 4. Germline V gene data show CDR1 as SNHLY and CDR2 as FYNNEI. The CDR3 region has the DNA TGTGCCAGCAGGGGGGACAGTACCAAAAACATTCAGTACTTC. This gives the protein CASRGDSTKNIQYF.

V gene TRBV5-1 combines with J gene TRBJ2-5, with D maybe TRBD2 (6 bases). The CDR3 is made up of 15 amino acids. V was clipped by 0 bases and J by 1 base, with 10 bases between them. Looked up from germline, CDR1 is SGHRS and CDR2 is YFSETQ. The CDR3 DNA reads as TGCGCCAGCAGCTTGGGGCCTAGCGCCCAAGAGACCCAGTACTTC. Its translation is CASSLGPSAQETQYF.

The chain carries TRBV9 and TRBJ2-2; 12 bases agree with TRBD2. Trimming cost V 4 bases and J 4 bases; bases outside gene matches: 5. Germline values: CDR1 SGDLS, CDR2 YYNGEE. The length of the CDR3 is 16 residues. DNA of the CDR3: TGTGCCAGCAGCCTCGGACTAGCGGGGAGCACCGGGGAGCTGTTTTTT. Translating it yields CASSLGLAGSTGELFF. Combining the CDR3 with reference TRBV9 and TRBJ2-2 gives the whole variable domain DSGVTQTPKHLITATGQRVTLRCSPRSGDLSVYWYQQSLDQGLQFLIQYYNGEERAKGNILERFSAQQFPDLHSELNLSSLELGDSALYFCASSLGLAGSTGELFFGEGSRLTVL.

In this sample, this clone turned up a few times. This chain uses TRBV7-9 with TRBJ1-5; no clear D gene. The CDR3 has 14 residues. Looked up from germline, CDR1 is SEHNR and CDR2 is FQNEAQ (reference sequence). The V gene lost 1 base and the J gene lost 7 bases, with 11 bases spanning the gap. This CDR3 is CASSLESGFQPQHF. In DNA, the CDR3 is TGTGCCAGCAGCTTAGAATCAGGTTTCCAGCCCCAGCATTTT.

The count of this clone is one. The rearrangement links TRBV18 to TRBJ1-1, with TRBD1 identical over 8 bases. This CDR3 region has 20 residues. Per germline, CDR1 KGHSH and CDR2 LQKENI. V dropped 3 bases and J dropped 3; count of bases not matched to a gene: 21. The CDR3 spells CASSPVASTGAGRLDTEAFF. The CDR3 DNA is TGTGCCAGCTCACCCGTAGCATCGACAGGGGCCGGGAGATTGGACACTGAAGCTTTCTTT. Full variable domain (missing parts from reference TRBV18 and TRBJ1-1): NAGVMQNPRHLVRRRGQEARLRCSPMKGHSHVYWYRQLPEEGLKFMVYLQKENIIDESGMPKERFSAEFPKEGPSILRIQQVVRGDSAAYFCASSPVASTGAGRLDTEAFFGQGTRLTVV.

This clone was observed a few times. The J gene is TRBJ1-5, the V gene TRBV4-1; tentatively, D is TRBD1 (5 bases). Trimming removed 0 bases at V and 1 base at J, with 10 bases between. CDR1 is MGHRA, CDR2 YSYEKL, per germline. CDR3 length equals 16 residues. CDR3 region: CASSQDGGYSNQPQHF. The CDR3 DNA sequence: TGCGCCAGCAGCCAAGACGGGGGGTACAGCAATCAGCCCCAGCATTTT.

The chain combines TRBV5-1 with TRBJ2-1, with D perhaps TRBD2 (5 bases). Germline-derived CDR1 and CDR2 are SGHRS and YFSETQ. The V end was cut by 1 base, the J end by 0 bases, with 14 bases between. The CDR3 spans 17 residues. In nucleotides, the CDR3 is TGCGCCAGCAGCTTGTCTAGCAACCCTATCTCCTACAATGAGCAGTTCTTC. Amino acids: CASSLSSNPISYNEQFF.

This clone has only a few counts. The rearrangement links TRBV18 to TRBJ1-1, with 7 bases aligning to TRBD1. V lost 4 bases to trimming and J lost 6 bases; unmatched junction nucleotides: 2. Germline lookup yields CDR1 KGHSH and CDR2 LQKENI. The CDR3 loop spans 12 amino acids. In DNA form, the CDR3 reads TGTGCCAGCTCACAACAGGGGCCTGAAGCTTTCTTT. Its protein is CASSQQGPEAFF. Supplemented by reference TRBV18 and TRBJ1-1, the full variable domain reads NAGVMQNPRHLVRRRGQEARLRCSPMKGHSHVYWYRQLPEEGLKFMVYLQKENIIDESGMPKERFSAEFPKEGPSILRIQQVVRGDSAAYFCASSQQGPEAFFGQGTRLTVV.

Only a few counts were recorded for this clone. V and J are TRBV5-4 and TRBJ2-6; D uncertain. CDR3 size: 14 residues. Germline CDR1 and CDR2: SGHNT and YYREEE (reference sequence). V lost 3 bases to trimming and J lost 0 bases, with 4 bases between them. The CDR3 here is CASSSSSGANVLTF. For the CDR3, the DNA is TGTGCCAGCAGCTCGTCCTCTGGGGCCAACGTCCTGACTTTC.

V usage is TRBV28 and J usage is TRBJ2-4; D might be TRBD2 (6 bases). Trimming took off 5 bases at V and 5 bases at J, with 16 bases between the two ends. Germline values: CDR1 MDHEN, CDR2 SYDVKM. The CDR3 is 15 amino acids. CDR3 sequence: CASSLPAGLENIQYF. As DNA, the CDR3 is TGTGCCAGCAGTCTTCCCGCGGGATTAGAAAACATTCAGTACTTC.

The CDR3 nucleotides are TGTGCCAGCAGTGCTAGACATGAGCAGTTCTTC. Translating gives CASSARHEQFF. V usage is TRBV25-1 and J usage is TRBJ2-1, with no clear D. This CDR3 contains 11 residues. V dropped 4 bases and J dropped 8 bases, with 6 bases sitting between them. CDR1 MGHDK and CDR2 SYGVNS come from the germline V gene.

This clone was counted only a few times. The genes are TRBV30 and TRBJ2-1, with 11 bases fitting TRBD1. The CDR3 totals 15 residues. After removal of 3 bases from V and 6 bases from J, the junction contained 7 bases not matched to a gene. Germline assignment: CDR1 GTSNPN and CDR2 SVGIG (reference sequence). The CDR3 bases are TGTGCCTGGAGCCCCCGGGACAGGGGGATCAATGAGCAGTTCTTC. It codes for CAWSPRDRGINEQFF.

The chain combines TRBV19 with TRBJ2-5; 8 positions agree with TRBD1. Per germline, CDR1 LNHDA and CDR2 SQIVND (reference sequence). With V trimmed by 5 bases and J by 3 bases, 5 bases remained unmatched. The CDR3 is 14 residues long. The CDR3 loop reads CASSEQTGEETQYF. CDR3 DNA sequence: TGTGCCAGTAGTGAACAGACAGGGGAAGAGACCCAGTACTTC.

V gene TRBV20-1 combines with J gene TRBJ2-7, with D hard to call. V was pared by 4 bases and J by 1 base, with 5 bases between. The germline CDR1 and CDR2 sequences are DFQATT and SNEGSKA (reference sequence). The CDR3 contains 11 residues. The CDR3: CSATKSYEQYF. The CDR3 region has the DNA TGCAGTGCTACCAAATCCTACGAGCAGTACTTC.

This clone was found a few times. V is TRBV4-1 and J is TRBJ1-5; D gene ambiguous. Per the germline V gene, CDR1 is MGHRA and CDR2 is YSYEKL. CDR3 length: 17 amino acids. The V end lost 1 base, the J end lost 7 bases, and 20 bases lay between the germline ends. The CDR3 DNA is TGCGCCAGCAGCCAAGGGATGATCGGTGAAGAGAGGCAGCCCCAGCATTTT. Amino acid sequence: CASSQGMIGEERQPQHF.

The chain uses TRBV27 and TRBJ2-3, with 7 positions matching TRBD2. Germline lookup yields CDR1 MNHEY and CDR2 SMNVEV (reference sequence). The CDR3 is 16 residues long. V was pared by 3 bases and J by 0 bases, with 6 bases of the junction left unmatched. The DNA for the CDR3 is TGTGCCAGCAGTTTTGGGAGGGTTGGAAGCACAGATACGCAGTATTTT. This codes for CASSFGRVGSTDTQYF.

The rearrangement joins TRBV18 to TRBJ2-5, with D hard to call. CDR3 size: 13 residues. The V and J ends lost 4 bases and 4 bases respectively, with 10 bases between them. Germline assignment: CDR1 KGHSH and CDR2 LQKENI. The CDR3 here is CASSRGPGETQYF. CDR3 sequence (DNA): TGTGCCAGCTCACGAGGCCCCGGAGAGACCCAGTACTTC.

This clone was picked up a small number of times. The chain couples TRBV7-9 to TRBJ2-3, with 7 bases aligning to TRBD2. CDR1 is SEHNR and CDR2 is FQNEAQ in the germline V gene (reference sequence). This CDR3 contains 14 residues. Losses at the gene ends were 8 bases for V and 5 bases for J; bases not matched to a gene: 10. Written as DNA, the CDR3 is TGTGCCAGCGAATGGGCGGGAGTAGGAGATACGCAGTATTTT. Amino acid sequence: CASEWAGVGDTQYF.

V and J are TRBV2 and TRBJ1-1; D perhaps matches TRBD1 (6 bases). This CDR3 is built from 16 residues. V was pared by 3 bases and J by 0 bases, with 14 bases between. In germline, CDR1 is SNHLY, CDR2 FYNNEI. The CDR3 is CASSDQGWGLNTEAFF. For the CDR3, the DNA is TGTGCCAGCAGTGACCAGGGGTGGGGGCTGAACACTGAAGCTTTCTTT.

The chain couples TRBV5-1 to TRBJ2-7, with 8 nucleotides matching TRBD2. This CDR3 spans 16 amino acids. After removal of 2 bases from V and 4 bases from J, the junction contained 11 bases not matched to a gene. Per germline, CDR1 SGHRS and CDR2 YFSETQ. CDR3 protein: CASSLVLGTSSYEQYF. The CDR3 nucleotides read TGCGCCAGCAGCTTAGTCCTTGGGACTAGTTCATACGAGCAGTACTTC.

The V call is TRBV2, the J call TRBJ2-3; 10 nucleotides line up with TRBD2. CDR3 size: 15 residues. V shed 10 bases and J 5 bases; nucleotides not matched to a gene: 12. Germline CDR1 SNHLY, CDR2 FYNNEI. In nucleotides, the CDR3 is TGTGCCACAAACCGTCTAGCGGGAGCAGGAGATACGCAGTATTTT. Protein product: CATNRLAGAGDTQYF.

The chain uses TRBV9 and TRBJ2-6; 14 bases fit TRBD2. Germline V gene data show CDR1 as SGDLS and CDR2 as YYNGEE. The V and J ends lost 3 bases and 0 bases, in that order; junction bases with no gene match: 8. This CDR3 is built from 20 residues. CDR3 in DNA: TGTGCCAGCAGCGCCGGACTAGCGGGAGGCTCGAGCTCTGGGGCCAACGTCCTGACTTTC. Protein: CASSAGLAGGSSSGANVLTF.

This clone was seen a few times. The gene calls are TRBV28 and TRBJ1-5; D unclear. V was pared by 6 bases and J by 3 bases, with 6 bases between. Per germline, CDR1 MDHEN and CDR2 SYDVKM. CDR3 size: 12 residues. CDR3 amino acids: CASSLPNQPQHF. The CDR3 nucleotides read TGTGCCAGCAGCCTCCCCAATCAGCCCCAGCATTTT.

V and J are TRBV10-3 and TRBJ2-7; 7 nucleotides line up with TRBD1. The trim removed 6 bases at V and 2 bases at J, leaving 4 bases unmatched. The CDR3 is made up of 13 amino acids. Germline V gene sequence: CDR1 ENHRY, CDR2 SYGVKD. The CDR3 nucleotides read TGTGCCATCAGACCGGGACAGACCTACGAGCAGTACTTC. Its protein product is CAIRPGQTYEQYF.

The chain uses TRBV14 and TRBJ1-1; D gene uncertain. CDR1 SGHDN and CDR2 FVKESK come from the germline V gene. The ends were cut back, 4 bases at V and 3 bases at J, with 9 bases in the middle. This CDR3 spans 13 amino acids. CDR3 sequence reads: CASSLQEDTEAFF. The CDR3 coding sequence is TGTGCCAGCAGCCTACAAGAGGACACTGAAGCTTTCTTT. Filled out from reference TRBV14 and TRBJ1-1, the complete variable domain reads EAGVTQFPSHSVIEKGQTVTLRCDPISGHDNLYWYRRVMGKEIKFLLHFVKESKQDESGMPNNRFLAERTGGTYSTLKVQPAELEDSGVYFCASSLQEDTEAFFGQGTRLTVV.

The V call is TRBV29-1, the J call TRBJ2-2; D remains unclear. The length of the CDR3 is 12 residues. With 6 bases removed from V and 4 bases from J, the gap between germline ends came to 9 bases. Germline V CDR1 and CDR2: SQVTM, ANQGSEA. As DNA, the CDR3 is TGCAGCGTCTACCCGGTCACCGGGGAGCTGTTTTTT. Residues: CSVYPVTGELFF.

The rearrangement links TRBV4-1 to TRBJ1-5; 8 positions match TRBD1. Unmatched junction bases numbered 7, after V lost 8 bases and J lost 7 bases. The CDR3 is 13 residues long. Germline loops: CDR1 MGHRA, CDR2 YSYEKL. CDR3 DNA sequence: TGCGCCAGCGCCCGAAACAGGGGGCAGCCCCAGCATTTT. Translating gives CASARNRGQPQHF.

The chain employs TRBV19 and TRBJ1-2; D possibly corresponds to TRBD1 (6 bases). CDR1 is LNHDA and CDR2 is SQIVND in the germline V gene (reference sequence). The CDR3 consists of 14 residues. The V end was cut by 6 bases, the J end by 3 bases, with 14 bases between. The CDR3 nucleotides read TGTGCCAGTAGAAACAGGGATAAGGACTATGGCTACACCTTC. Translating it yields CASRNRDKDYGYTF.

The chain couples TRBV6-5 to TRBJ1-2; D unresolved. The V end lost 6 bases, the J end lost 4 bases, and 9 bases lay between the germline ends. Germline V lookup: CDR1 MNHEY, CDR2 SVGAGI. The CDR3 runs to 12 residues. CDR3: CASRTGVYGYTF. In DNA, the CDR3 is TGTGCCAGCAGAACCGGTGTCTATGGCTACACCTTC.